These 20 T cell receptor beta chains came from one sample sequenced in a study of OX40 agonist ivuxolimab in advanced cancers. The assay was immunoSEQ multiplex PCR, and TCRdb's table has in-frame clones only and misses some. This sample has some 44,000 clones; over 70% occur once, and the top ten carry over 9.5%. Here the sequenced sample was CD4+ or CD8+ T cells sorted from blood, taken in a trial of the OX40 agonist ivuxolimab. The receptors were gathered from an adult with an advanced solid tumor such as melanoma, head and neck, liver or kidney cancer.

Written as DNA, the CDR3 is TGTGCCATCGCGGGAAACACCATATATTTT. Protein sequence: CAIAGNTIYF. The chain recombines TRBV28 with TRBJ1-3; unclear D gene. The V gene lost 10 bases and the J gene lost 4 bases, with 5 bases spanning the gap. CDR1 MDHEN and CDR2 SYDVKM come from the germline V gene. This CDR3 has 10 amino acids.

The rearrangement uses TRBV18 and TRBJ2-3; D not resolved. Trimming removed 8 bases at V and 4 bases at J, with 7 bases between. CDR3 length: 11 residues. Per germline, CDR1 KGHSH and CDR2 LQKENI. The CDR3 protein is CASAESDTQYF. In DNA form, the CDR3 reads TGTGCCAGCGCCGAATCAGATACGCAGTATTTT.

This clone turned up a few times. The chain couples TRBV11-3 to TRBJ2-3, with 7 bases that match TRBD1. V trimming: 4 bases; J trimming: 0 bases; junction bases outside the gene matches: 4. The CDR3 length is 15 residues. CDR1 is SGHNT, CDR2 YENEEA, per germline. In DNA form, the CDR3 reads TGTGCCAGCAGCTCGGGACAGCAGAGCACAGATACGCAGTATTTT. As protein: CASSSGQQSTDTQYF.

This sequence joins TRBV9 and TRBJ2-5; 7 bases align to TRBD1. The trim removed 3 bases at V and 5 bases at J, leaving 7 bases unmatched. Germline V gives CDR1 SGDLS, CDR2 YYNGEE. There are 14 residues in the CDR3. The chain's CDR3 is CASSGKGGVETQYF. The CDR3 DNA follows: TGTGCCAGCAGCGGGAAAGGGGGCGTGGAGACCCAGTACTTC.

This sequence joins TRBV7-9 and TRBJ1-1, with D unclear. CDR1 SEHNR and CDR2 FQNEAQ come from the germline V gene (reference sequence). This CDR3 spans 16 amino acids. Deletions cut 8 bases from V and 1 base from J, with 20 bases between. The CDR3 bases are TGTGCCAGCTCCCCCCGGCCTTCGGGCACGAACACTGAAGCTTTCTTT. It specifies CASSPRPSGTNTEAFF.

This sequence joins TRBV11-2 and TRBJ2-5; a weak D match, TRBD2 (6 bases). The CDR3 contains 13 residues. From germline, CDR1 is SGHAT and CDR2 FQNNGV. Trimming pared 5 bases from V and 9 bases from J, leaving 16 bases between. This CDR3 is CASSPRLREAQYF. The CDR3 DNA reads TGTGCCAGCAGCCCCCGGTTGAGGGAGGCCCAGTACTTC.

For the CDR3, the DNA is TGTGCCAGCAGCTTCCGAAGGCGGGGATACACTGAAGCTTTCTTT. It specifies CASSFRRRGYTEAFF. The rearrangement joins TRBV7-4 to TRBJ1-1; D remains unclear. The CDR3 runs 15 residues. Per the germline V gene, CDR1 is SGHVT and CDR2 is SQSDAQ. The V end was cut by 3 bases, the J end by 3 bases, with 14 bases between.

The rearrangement joins TRBV29-1 to TRBJ1-2, with D perhaps matching TRBD1 (5 bases). Germline assignment: CDR1 SQVTM and CDR2 ANQGSEA. The length of the CDR3 is 11 residues. V was cut by 4 bases and J by 6 bases, with 9 bases left in between. CDR3 amino acids: CSVGSGDGYTF. CDR3 bases: TGCAGCGTTGGTTCGGGGGATGGCTACACCTTC.

The V call is TRBV27, the J call TRBJ1-5; 11 bases map to TRBD1. Trimming cost V 5 bases and J 2 bases; bases outside gene matches: 17. The CDR3 runs 20 residues. Germline lookup yields CDR1 MNHEY and CDR2 SMNVEV (reference sequence). The CDR3, as DNA: TGTGCCAGCAGTCCCTCCTCGGGACAGGGGGGGATTATTGGCAATCAGCCCCAGCATTTT. It translates to CASSPSSGQGGIIGNQPQHF.

The V and J genes are TRBV23-1 and TRBJ1-5, with 7 bases matching TRBD1. TRBV23-1 has ORF status, its function being uncertain. Germline trimming cut 2 bases from V and 7 bases from J; bases unmatched to any gene: 11. This CDR3 region has 16 residues. The CDR3 sequence is CASSQPTGRPFQPQHF. The CDR3 nucleotides are TGCGCCAGCAGTCAACCGACAGGGCGCCCCTTCCAGCCCCAGCATTTT.

This rearrangement joins TRBV6-4 to TRBJ1-2; a possible D gene is TRBD1 (5 bases). This CDR3 is 17 amino acids long. Per germline, CDR1 MRHNA and CDR2 SNTAGT. V dropped 2 bases and J dropped 8 bases, with 24 bases sitting between them. The CDR3 bases are TGTGCCAGCAGTGACATCGGAAGACCGGGACGACGCTGGGGCTACACCTTC. Encoded protein: CASSDIGRPGRRWGYTF.

This sequence joins TRBV5-6 and TRBJ2-7; 7 bases are a match to TRBD2. The length of the CDR3 is 14 residues. The ends lost 4 bases at V and 2 bases at J; junction bases unmatched: 6. Germline V gives CDR1 SGHDT, CDR2 YYEEEE. The CDR3 DNA follows: TGTGCCAGCAGCCAGGGAGGGGCCCCCTACGAGCAGTACTTC. It specifies CASSQGGAPYEQYF.

There are a few counts of this clone. One end of the junction does not line up with germline, which may come from a read error. The chain combines TRBV7-9 with TRBJ2-5; TRBD1 matches at 9 bases. CDR3 length: 12 residues. Germline V CDR1 and CDR2: SEHNR, FQNEAQ (reference sequence). CDR3 DNA sequence: TGTGCCAGCAGCTTGGACAGGGGCTTAGGTCACTTC. Its translation is CASSLDRGLGHF.

The rearrangement uses TRBV12-2 and TRBJ1-1; the table names TRBD1, a call not compared with the DNA. TRBV12-2 is a recognized pseudogene. The CDR3 length is 13 residues. Here the CDR3 DNA reads TGTGCAAGTCGCCCCGGACAGGGATCGGGAGCTTTCTTT. Encoded protein: CASRPGQGSGAFF.

The V gene is TRBV11-2, the J gene TRBJ2-7; TRBD2 aligns across 12 bases. CDR3 length: 19 residues. The V gene end was trimmed by 3 bases and the J gene end by 2 bases; junction bases not matched to a gene: 14. The germline CDR1 and CDR2 sequences are SGHAT and FQNNGV. The CDR3 sequence: CASSFFSPRLAGDPYEQYF. The DNA of the CDR3 is TGTGCCAGCAGCTTTTTCTCCCCCCGACTAGCGGGAGACCCCTACGAGCAGTACTTC.

This clone was counted only a few times. The chain recombines TRBV23-1 with TRBJ2-1; 8 bases line up with TRBD1. TRBV23-1 is an ORF for which the function is uncertain. This CDR3 is 16 amino acids long. After removal of 1 base from V and 1 base from J, the junction contained 3 bases not matched to a gene. The CDR3 protein is CASSQLHRGSYNEQFF. The DNA of the CDR3 is TGCGCCAGCAGTCAATTGCACAGGGGGTCCTACAATGAGCAGTTCTTC.

The chain is built from TRBV5-1 and TRBJ1-2, with a weak D call TRBD1 (5 bases). Looked up from germline, CDR1 is SGHRS and CDR2 is YFSETQ. V lost 0 bases and J lost 0, with 6 bases in between. The CDR3 runs to 14 residues. CDR3 amino acids: CASSLAGANYGYTF. Here the CDR3 DNA reads TGCGCCAGCAGCTTGGCGGGGGCTAACTATGGCTACACCTTC.

This sequence joins TRBV30 and TRBJ1-1, with D hard to call. V lost 1 base and J 0 bases, leaving 9 bases between the germline ends. The CDR3 has 14 amino acids. The germline CDR1 and CDR2 sequences are GTSNPN and SVGIG (reference sequence). The CDR3 loop is CAWSAGSMNTEAFF. The CDR3 nucleotides read TGTGCCTGGAGTGCGGGCAGTATGAACACTGAAGCTTTCTTT.

The genes are TRBV7-9 and TRBJ1-1; D may be TRBD1 (6 bases). The ends were cut back, 3 bases at V and 1 base at J, with 12 bases in the middle. The germline gives CDR1 SEHNR, CDR2 FQNEAQ (reference sequence). The CDR3 sequence is 15 residues long. Here the CDR3 DNA reads TGTGCCAGCAGCTTTACAGGGAGCGGGAACACTGAAGCTTTCTTT. It is translated as CASSFTGSGNTEAFF. The whole variable domain, filled in from reference TRBV7-9 and TRBJ1-1, reads DTGVSQNPRHKITKRGQNVTFRCDPISEHNRLYWYRQTLGQGPEFLTYFQNEAQLEKSRLLSDRFSAERPKGSFSTLEIQRTEQGDSAMYLCASSFTGSGNTEAFFGQGTRLTVV.

The chain uses TRBV7-2 and TRBJ2-7, with a weak D call TRBD2 (5 bases). Germline V gives CDR1 SGHTA, CDR2 FQGNSA. The CDR3 is 14 amino acids. V lost 1 base, J lost 2 bases, and 9 bases lay in between. This CDR3 reads CASSLVGSAYEQYF. CDR3 nucleotide sequence: TGTGCCAGCAGCTTAGTCGGTAGCGCCTACGAGCAGTACTTC. The full variable domain, its missing parts supplied by reference TRBV7-2 and TRBJ2-7, is GAGVSQSPSNKVTEKGKDVELRCDPISGHTALYWYRQSLGQGLEFLIYFQGNSAPDKSGLPSDRFSAERTGGSVSTLTIQRTQQEDSAVYLCASSLVGSAYEQYFGPGTRLTVT.